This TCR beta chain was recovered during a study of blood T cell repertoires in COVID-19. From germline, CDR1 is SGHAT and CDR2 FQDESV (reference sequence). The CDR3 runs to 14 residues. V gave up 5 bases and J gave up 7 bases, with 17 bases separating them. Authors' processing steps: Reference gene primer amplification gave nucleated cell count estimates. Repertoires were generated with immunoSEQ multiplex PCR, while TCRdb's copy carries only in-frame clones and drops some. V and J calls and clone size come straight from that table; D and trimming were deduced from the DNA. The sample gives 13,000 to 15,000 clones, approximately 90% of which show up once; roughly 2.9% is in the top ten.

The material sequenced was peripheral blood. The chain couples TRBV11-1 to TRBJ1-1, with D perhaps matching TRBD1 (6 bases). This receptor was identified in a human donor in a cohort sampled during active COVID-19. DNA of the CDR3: TGTGCCAGCAGCCTAGACACTGGACAGTTTGAAGCTTTCTTT. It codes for CASSLDTGQFEAFF. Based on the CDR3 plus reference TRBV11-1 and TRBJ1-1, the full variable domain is EAEVAQSPRYKITEKSQAVAFWCDPISGHATLYWYRQILGQGPELLVQFQDESVVDDSQLPKDRFSAERLKGVDSTLKIQPAELGDSAMYLCASSLDTGQFEAFFGQGTRLTVV.